These 10 T cell receptor beta chains were all obtained from the same sample, sequenced in a study of T-cell reconstitution after alpha-beta-depleted transplantation in children. Unique molecular identifiers tagged the TCRbeta library. TCRdb recomputed calls from the PCR reads with MiXCR, one row per CDR3 protein. The sample includes almost 500,000 distinct CDR3 sequences, approximately 13% of them seen just once. The source was PBMCs from the stem cell graft donor, collected from the stem cell graft. The origin of the receptors is a human donor who donated a stem cell graft to a child with combined immunodeficiency.

This clonotype was picked up many times. The chain couples TRBV10-3 to TRBJ2-2, with D uncertain. CDR1 is ENHRY and CDR2 is SYGVKD in the germline V gene. The V and J ends lost 6 bases and 1 base respectively, with 6 bases between them. This CDR3 contains 13 residues. CDR3 nucleotides: TGTGCCATCAGGGCAGAGAACACCGGGGAGCTGTTTTTT. Amino acid sequence: CAIRAENTGELFF.

This clonotype was detected only a few times. As DNA, the CDR3 is TGTGCCACCAGTGAGGGCGGGGGGCAAGAGACCCAGTACTTC. It encodes CATSEGGGQETQYF. This chain joins TRBV24-1 and TRBJ2-5, with 8 positions matching TRBD2. The V gene end was trimmed by 4 bases and the J gene end by 2 bases; junction bases not matched to a gene: 2. The CDR3 runs 14 residues. Germline CDR1 and CDR2: KGHDR and SFDVKD.

This clonotype was seen at least ten times. The chain has TRBV15 and TRBJ2-7, with 13 bases lining up with TRBD2. CDR3 length: 19 residues. The germline CDR1 and CDR2 sequences are LNHNV and YYDKDF (reference sequence). With V trimmed by 5 bases and J by 1 base, 14 bases remained unmatched. This CDR3 is CATSAKYLTSGGTSYEQYF. CDR3 coding DNA: TGTGCCACCAGCGCAAAATACCTGACTAGCGGGGGGACGTCCTACGAGCAGTACTTC. Full variable domain (missing parts from reference TRBV15 and TRBJ2-7): DAMVIQNPRYQVTQFGKPVTLSCSQTLNHNVMYWYQQKSSQAPKLLFHYYDKDFNNEADTPDNFQSRRPNTSFCFLDIRSPGLGDTAMYLCATSAKYLTSGGTSYEQYFGPGTRLTVT.

V usage is TRBV29-1 and J usage is TRBJ2-1, with D possibly being TRBD2 (6 bases). From germline, CDR1 is SQVTM and CDR2 ANQGSEA. Between the trimmed V and J ends, which lost 4 bases and 10 bases, there was a span of 14 bases. The CDR3 covers 12 residues. The CDR3 DNA reads TGCAGCGTTGTACTAGCTGTGGAGGAGCAGTTCTTC. It is translated as CSVVLAVEEQFF.

V gene TRBV27 combines with J gene TRBJ2-7, with TRBD2 identical over 8 bases. The CDR3 contains 14 residues. J was trimmed by 4 bases and V by 6 bases; bases with no gene match: 8. Germline V CDR1 and CDR2: MNHEY, SMNVEV (reference sequence). The CDR3 loop reads CASSSGSGGYEQYF. CDR3 DNA sequence: TGTGCCAGCAGCTCAGGGAGCGGGGGTTACGAGCAGTACTTC.

This clonotype was observed a handful of times. The chain employs TRBV12-3 or TRBV12-4 and TRBJ2-3; D gene unclear. Between the trimmed V and J ends, which lost 2 bases and 4 bases, there was a span of 13 bases. The CDR3 is made up of 15 amino acids. The CDR3 bases are TGTGCCAGCAGTTTAATGGGCCTACCCCCAGATACGCAGTATTTT. This sequence encodes CASSLMGLPPDTQYF.

This clonotype was seen a few times. The chain combines TRBV4-3 with TRBJ1-3; no definite D call. CDR3 length equals 15 residues. Trimming shortened V by 0 bases and J by 4 bases, and 10 bases separated the two germline ends. Germline V gene sequence: CDR1 LGHNA, CDR2 YSLEER. CDR3 in amino acids: CASSQDHGGGNTIYF. The CDR3, as DNA: TGCGCCAGCAGCCAAGATCACGGCGGCGGAAACACCATATATTTT.

This clonotype was observed a few times. The chain combines TRBV7-9 with TRBJ1-5; unclear D gene. The CDR3 length is 12 residues. V was pared by 5 bases and J by 3 bases, with 5 bases between. CDR1 is SEHNR and CDR2 is FQNEAQ in the germline V gene (reference sequence). This chain's CDR3 is CASSPFNQPQHF. The DNA for the CDR3 is TGTGCCAGCAGCCCCTTCAATCAGCCCCAGCATTTT. The complete variable domain, with remaining parts taken from reference TRBV7-9 and TRBJ1-5, reads DTGVSQNPRHKITKRGQNVTFRCDPISEHNRLYWYRQTLGQGPEFLTYFQNEAQLEKSRLLSDRFSAERPKGSFSTLEIQRTEQGDSAMYLCASSPFNQPQHFGDGTRLSIL.

This clonotype was seen only a few times. The chain combines TRBV29-1 with TRBJ2-3, with TRBD2 identical over 8 bases. The CDR3 covers 15 residues. Looked up from germline, CDR1 is SQVTM and CDR2 is ANQGSEA. V was pared by 2 bases and J by 0 bases, with 4 bases of the junction left unmatched. CDR3 amino acids: CSVERGLVSTDTQYF. CDR3 coding DNA: TGCAGCGTTGAAAGGGGACTAGTCAGCACAGATACGCAGTATTTT.

This clonotype was seen a handful of times. This sequence joins TRBV9 and TRBJ1-2; D is perhaps TRBD1 (5 bases). The V gene lost 4 bases and the J gene lost 3 bases, with 16 bases spanning the gap. Germline V lookup: CDR1 SGDLS, CDR2 YYNGEE. This CDR3 has 15 amino acids. CDR3 sequence (DNA): TGTGCCAGCAGCTCCGCACAGGAGGGTGACTATGGCTACACCTTC. It encodes CASSSAQEGDYGYTF.